This TCR beta chain was identified during a study of shared clonotypes between healthy human individuals. About this clone itself: Its matching antigen is unknown.

Profiling relied on immunoSEQ multiplex PCR, and the TCRdb table lists in-frame clones only, not all of them. The repertoire holds about 2.3 million clones, with about 90% as singletons. Study-wide points: Larger estimated richness was generally seen in naive subsets than in memory subsets.

The CDR3 is made up of 14 amino acids. The germline gives CDR1 SGHVS, CDR2 FQNEAQ. The V and J ends lost 5 bases and 3 bases respectively, with 12 bases between them. The sequence was collected from a man between 18 and 29 years old in good health. Some clones in this sample may be carry-over from other donors' samples. The chain has TRBV7-8 and TRBJ2-3; D not resolved. The sample taken for sequencing was naive CD4+ T cells from PBMCs. Subset reported: CD45RA+ positively selected. CDR3 sequence: CASSVRFGTDTQYF. The CDR3 nucleotides are TGTGCCAGCAGCGTTAGATTCGGGACAGATACGCAGTATTTT.